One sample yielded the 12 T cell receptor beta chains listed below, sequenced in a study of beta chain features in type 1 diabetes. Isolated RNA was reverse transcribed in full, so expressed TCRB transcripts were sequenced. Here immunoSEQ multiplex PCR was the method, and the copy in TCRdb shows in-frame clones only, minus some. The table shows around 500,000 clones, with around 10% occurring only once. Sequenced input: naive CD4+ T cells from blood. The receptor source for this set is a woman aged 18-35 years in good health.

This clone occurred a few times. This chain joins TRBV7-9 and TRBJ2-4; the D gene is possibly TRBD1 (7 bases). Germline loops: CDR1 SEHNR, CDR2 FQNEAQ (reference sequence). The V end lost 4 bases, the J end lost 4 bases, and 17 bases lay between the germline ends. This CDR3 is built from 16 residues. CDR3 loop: CASSSLGGGGKNIQYF. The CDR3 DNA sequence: TGTGCCAGCAGCTCCCTAGGAGGGGGCGGGAAAAACATTCAGTACTTC.

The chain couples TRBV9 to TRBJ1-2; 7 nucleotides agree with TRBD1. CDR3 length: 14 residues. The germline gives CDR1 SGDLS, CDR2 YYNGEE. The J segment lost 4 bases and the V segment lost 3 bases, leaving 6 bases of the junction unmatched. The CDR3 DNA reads TGTGCCAGCAGCGCATCGACAGGGCCCTATGGCTACACCTTC. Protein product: CASSASTGPYGYTF.

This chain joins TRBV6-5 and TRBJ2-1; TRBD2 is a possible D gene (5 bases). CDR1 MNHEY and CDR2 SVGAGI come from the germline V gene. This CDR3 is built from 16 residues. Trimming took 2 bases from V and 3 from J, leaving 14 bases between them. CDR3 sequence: CASSYGRVGLYNEQFF. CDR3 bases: TGTGCCAGCAGTTACGGGCGGGTTGGCCTCTACAATGAGCAGTTCTTC.

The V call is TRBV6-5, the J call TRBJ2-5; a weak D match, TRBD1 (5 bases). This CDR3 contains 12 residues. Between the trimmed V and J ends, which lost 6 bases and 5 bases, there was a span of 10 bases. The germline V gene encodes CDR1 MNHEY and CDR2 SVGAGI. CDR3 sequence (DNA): TGTGCCAGCAGAACAGGAGCGGAGACCCAGTACTTC. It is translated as CASRTGAETQYF.

CDR3: CASSYWQGGEKLFF. Written as DNA, the CDR3 is TGTGCCAGCAGTTACTGGCAGGGAGGTGAAAAACTGTTTTTT. The chain couples TRBV6-5 to TRBJ1-4; D is perhaps TRBD1 (5 bases). CDR3 size: 14 residues. Germline V gives CDR1 MNHEY, CDR2 SVGAGI. V gave up 1 base and J gave up 7 bases, with 10 bases separating them.

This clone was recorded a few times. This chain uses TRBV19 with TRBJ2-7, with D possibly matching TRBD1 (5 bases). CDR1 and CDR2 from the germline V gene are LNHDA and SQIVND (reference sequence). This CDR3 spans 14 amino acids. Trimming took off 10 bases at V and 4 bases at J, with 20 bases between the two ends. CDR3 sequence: CATSTWGRKYEQYF. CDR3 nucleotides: TGTGCCACCAGCACTTGGGGCCGCAAGTACGAGCAGTACTTC.

The DNA for the CDR3 is TGTGCCAGTAGTATAGCGGAAGGGACCTACGAGCAGTACTTC. Its protein is CASSIAEGTYEQYF. This chain connects TRBV19 to TRBJ2-7; unclear D gene. The germline V gene has CDR1 LNHDA and CDR2 SQIVND (reference sequence). The CDR3 runs 14 residues. V lost 1 base and J 2 bases, leaving 9 bases between the germline ends. Supplemented by reference TRBV19 and TRBJ2-7, the full variable domain reads DGGITQSPKYLFRKEGQNVTLSCEQNLNHDAMYWYRQDPGQGLRLIYYSQIVNDFQKGDIAEGYSVSREKKESFPLTVTSAQKNPTAFYLCASSIAEGTYEQYFGPGTRLTVT.

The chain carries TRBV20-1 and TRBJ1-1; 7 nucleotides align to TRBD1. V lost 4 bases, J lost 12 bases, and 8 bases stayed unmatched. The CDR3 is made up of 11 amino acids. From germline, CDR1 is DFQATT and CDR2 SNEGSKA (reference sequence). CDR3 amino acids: CSAKTTGRPFF. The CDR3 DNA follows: TGCAGTGCTAAGACGACAGGGAGGCCTTTCTTT.

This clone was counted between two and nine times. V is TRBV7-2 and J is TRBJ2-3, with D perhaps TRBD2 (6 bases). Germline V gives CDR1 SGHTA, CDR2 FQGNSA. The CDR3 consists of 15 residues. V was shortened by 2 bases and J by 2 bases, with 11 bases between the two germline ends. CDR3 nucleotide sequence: TGTGCCAGCAGCTTATCGGCGGGGACCACAGATACGCAGTATTTT. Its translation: CASSLSAGTTDTQYF.

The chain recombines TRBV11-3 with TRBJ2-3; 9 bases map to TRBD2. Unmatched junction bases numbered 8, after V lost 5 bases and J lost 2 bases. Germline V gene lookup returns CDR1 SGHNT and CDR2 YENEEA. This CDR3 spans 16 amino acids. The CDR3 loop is CASSEGLAGTTDTQYF. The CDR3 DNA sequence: TGTGCCAGCAGCGAGGGGCTAGCGGGGACCACAGATACGCAGTATTTT. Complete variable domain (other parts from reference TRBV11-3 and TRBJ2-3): EAGVVQSPRYKIIEKKQPVAFWCNPISGHNTLYWYLQNLGQGPELLIRYENEEAVDDSQLPKDRFSAERLKGVDSTLKIQPAELGDSAVYLCASSEGLAGTTDTQYFGPGTRLTVL.

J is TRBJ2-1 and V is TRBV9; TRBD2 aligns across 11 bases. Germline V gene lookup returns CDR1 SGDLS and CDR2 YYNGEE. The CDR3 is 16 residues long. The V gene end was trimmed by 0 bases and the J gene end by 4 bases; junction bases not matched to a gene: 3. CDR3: CASSVGGLAAYNEQFF. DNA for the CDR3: TGTGCCAGCAGCGTAGGGGGACTAGCGGCTTACAATGAGCAGTTCTTC.

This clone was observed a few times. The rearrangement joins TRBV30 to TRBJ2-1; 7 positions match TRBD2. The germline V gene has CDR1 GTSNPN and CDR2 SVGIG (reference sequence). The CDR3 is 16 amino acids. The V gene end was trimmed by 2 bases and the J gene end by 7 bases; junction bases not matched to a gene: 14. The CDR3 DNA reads TGTGCCTGGAGTAAACTGGGACTACCTAGTCAAAATGAGCAGTTCTTC. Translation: CAWSKLGLPSQNEQFF.